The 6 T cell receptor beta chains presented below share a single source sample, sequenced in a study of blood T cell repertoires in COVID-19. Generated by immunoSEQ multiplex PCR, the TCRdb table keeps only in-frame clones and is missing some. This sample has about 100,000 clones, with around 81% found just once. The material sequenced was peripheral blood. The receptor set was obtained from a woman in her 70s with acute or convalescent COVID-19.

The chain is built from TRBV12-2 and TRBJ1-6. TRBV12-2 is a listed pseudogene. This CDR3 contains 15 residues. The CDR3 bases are TGTGCAAGTCGCGGGCTGGAGGGTGAGAGTTCACCCCTCCACTTT. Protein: CASRGLEGESSPLHF.

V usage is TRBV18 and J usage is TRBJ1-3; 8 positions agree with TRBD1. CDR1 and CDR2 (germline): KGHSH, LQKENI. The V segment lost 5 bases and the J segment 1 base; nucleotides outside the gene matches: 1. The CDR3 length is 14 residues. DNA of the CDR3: TGTGCCAGCTCAACAGGGGGATCTGGAAACACCATATATTTT. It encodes CASSTGGSGNTIYF.

CDR3 region: CASSRTGELKQFDSPLHF. DNA of the CDR3: TGTGCCAGCAGCCGGACAGGGGAACTCAAACAATTTGATTCACCCCTCCACTTT. The V call is TRBV6-2 or TRBV6-3, the J call TRBJ1-6; TRBD1 matches at 9 bases. This CDR3 region has 18 residues. The germline V gene encodes CDR1 MNHEY and CDR2 SVGEGT. With 6 bases clipped from V and 8 bases from J, the junction kept 17 bases outside the gene matches.

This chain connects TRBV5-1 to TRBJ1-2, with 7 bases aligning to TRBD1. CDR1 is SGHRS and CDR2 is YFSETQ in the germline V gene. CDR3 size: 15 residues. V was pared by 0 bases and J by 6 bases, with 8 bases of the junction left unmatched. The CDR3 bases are TGCGCCAGCAGCTTGGGGCAGAGGGGGCAGAATGGCTACACCTTC. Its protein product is CASSLGQRGQNGYTF.

The CDR3 DNA follows: TGTGCCAGTAGCCTACAGGGGAGCTCTGGAAACACCATATATTTT. This translates into CASSLQGSSGNTIYF. The chain employs TRBV19 and TRBJ1-3; 7 bases match TRBD1. Germline loops: CDR1 LNHDA, CDR2 SQIVND (reference sequence). The CDR3 covers 15 residues. J was trimmed by 0 bases and V by 6 bases; bases with no gene match: 5.

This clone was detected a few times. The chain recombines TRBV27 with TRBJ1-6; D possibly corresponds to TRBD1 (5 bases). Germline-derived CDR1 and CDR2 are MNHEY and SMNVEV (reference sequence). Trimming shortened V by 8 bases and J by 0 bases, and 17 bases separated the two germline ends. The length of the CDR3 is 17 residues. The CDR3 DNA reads TGTGCCAGCGGGGCTGCGATTGGAAGCTCCTATAATTCACCCCTCCACTTT. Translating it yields CASGAAIGSSYNSPLHF.